The present entry profiles one T cell receptor (beta chain) with its context. PCR involved 60 Vbeta and 13 Jbeta primers. Sequenced by immunoSEQ multiplex PCR; TCRdb stores in-frame clones only, minus some. The data show around 200,000 clones, roughly four fifths seen once. This specimen comes from a study of cytomegalovirus exposure and HLA in healthy donors. V was cut by 4 bases and J by 6 bases, with 8 bases left in between. The CDR3 loop spans 13 amino acids. CDR1 is SGHRS and CDR2 is YFSETQ in the germline V gene. The sequenced material came from PBMCs. The sequence derives from a woman in her 30s in good health and CMV-seropositive. The rearrangement links TRBV5-1 to TRBJ1-6; a weak D match, TRBD1 (5 bases). CDR3 protein: CASSRGGNSPLHF. Written as DNA, the CDR3 is TGCGCCAGCAGCAGGGGAGGTAATTCACCCCTCCACTTT. The full variable domain, with the rest looked up from reference TRBV5-1 and TRBJ1-6, is KAGVTQTPRYLIKTRGQQVTLSCSPISGHRSVSWYQQTPGQGLQFLFEYFSETQRNKGNFPGRFSGRQFSNSRSEMNVSTLELGDSALYLCASSRGGNSPLHFGNGTRLTVT.